Below are 22 T cell receptor beta chains sequenced from a single sample in a study of blood T cell repertoires in COVID-19. The repertoire was sequenced with immunoSEQ multiplex PCR; TCRdb's copy has only in-frame clones and lacks some. Of approximately 120,000 clones listed, 60% to 80% are singletons. Sequencing was done on a sample of peripheral blood. Receptors originate from an older man with COVID-19, enrolled during active disease.

The sample holds one count of this clone. The chain is built from TRBV10-3 and TRBJ1-1, with 7 bases matching TRBD1. Germline-derived CDR1 and CDR2 are ENHRY and SYGVKD. The CDR3 has 14 residues. V was clipped by 4 bases and J by 1 base; unmatched bases: 3. The CDR3 loop is CAISAEGANTEAFF. CDR3 DNA sequence: TGTGCCATCAGTGCGGAGGGGGCGAACACTGAAGCTTTCTTT.

This chain joins TRBV11-2 and TRBJ2-1; 12 nucleotides align to TRBD2. This CDR3 has 15 amino acids. J lost 10 bases, V lost 1 base, and 5 bases had no gene match. Per germline, CDR1 SGHAT and CDR2 FQNNGV. In DNA form, the CDR3 reads TGTGCCAGCAGCTTAGTGCTAGCGGGAGGGGGGGAGCAGTTCTTC. It is translated as CASSLVLAGGGEQFF.

The V call is TRBV6-4, the J call TRBJ2-1, with no clear D. The CDR3 totals 12 residues. Germline CDR1 is MRHNA and CDR2 is SNTAGT. V was clipped by 0 bases and J by 7 bases, with 4 bases between them. CDR3: CASSDSRNEQFF. DNA of the CDR3: TGTGCCAGCAGTGACTCGCGAAATGAGCAGTTCTTC.

A few counts support this clone. This chain connects TRBV7-2 to TRBJ2-3; D gene uncertain. In germline, CDR1 is SGHTA, CDR2 FQGNSA. Trimming left V 3 bases short and J 4 bases short, with 8 bases between. The CDR3 runs to 13 residues. The CDR3 is CASSFSSPDTQYF. In nucleotides, the CDR3 is TGTGCCAGCAGCTTTTCGAGCCCAGATACGCAGTATTTT.

This chain connects TRBV5-1 to TRBJ2-2; no definite D call. The CDR3 contains 15 residues. V shed 1 base and J shed 0 bases, with 7 bases lying between them. Germline V gene sequence: CDR1 SGHRS, CDR2 YFSETQ. The CDR3 DNA is TGCGCCAGCAGCTTGCGAGGTTCGAACACCGGGGAGCTGTTTTTT. This codes for CASSLRGSNTGELFF.

Written as DNA, the CDR3 is TGTGCCAGCAGCCCAAAAGGGGGTTGGGCGACAGATACGCAGTATTTT. It encodes CASSPKGGWATDTQYF. This rearrangement joins TRBV7-3 to TRBJ2-3; D is possibly TRBD1 (6 bases). Germline assignment: CDR1 SGHTA and CDR2 FQGTGA. V was clipped by 5 bases and J by 3 bases, with 18 bases between them. The CDR3 spans 16 residues.

The V gene is TRBV6-4, the J gene TRBJ2-3; tentatively, D is TRBD2 (6 bases). There are 14 residues in the CDR3. CDR1 and CDR2 from the germline V gene are MRHNA and SNTAGT. Trimming stripped 2 bases from V and 4 bases from J, with 10 bases between. The CDR3, as DNA: TGTGCCAGCAGTGACGGGGGGAAAGCAGATACGCAGTATTTT. This sequence encodes CASSDGGKADTQYF.

This clone was observed a handful of times. The chain is built from TRBV14 and TRBJ2-5, with D unresolved. This CDR3 is built from 14 residues. V lost 0 bases to trimming and J lost 5 bases, with 10 bases between them. Germline CDR1 SGHDN, CDR2 FVKESK. CDR3 in amino acids: CASSQDAGWETQYF. In nucleotides, the CDR3 is TGTGCCAGCAGCCAAGATGCCGGGTGGGAGACCCAGTACTTC.

This sequence joins TRBV15 and TRBJ2-5; 10 bases agree with TRBD1. V was clipped by 0 bases and J by 5 bases; unmatched bases: 6. This CDR3 contains 16 residues. The germline V gene encodes CDR1 LNHNV and CDR2 YYDKDF (reference sequence). CDR3 sequence: CATSRDYGTGVETQYF. CDR3 DNA: TGTGCCACCAGCAGAGATTATGGGACAGGGGTTGAGACCCAGTACTTC.

The V call is TRBV6-6, the J call TRBJ2-3; unclear D gene. The CDR3 length is 12 residues. CDR1 is MNHNY, CDR2 SVGAGI, per germline (reference sequence). V lost 0 bases and J 6 bases, leaving 4 bases between the germline ends. CDR3 DNA: TGTGCCAGCAGTTACTCGCAGGATACGCAGTATTTT. Amino acids: CASSYSQDTQYF.

The chain employs TRBV7-2 and TRBJ1-2; tentatively, D is TRBD1 (5 bases). CDR3 length: 13 amino acids. Germline V lookup: CDR1 SGHTA, CDR2 FQGNSA. V gave up 0 bases and J gave up 8 bases, with 10 bases separating them. The CDR3 region is CASSLAWSGGYTF. The CDR3 DNA follows: TGTGCCAGCAGCTTAGCATGGTCAGGGGGCTACACCTTC.

The chain couples TRBV5-1 to TRBJ2-7; weak D call: TRBD2 (5 bases). CDR1 is SGHRS, CDR2 YFSETQ, per germline. V was pared by 1 base and J by 4 bases, with 15 bases between. This CDR3 is 15 amino acids long. CDR3 DNA: TGCGCCAGCAGCTTGAACGGGGTATGGACGTACGAGCAGTACTTC. Its protein product is CASSLNGVWTYEQYF.

The chain carries TRBV5-8 and TRBJ2-7; 7 nucleotides align to TRBD1. The V gene's germline CDR1 is SGHTS and CDR2 YDEGEE. The V gene end was trimmed by 4 bases and the J gene end by 3 bases; junction bases not matched to a gene: 4. The CDR3 sequence is 13 residues long. The CDR3: CASSRGQLYEQYF. The CDR3 DNA sequence: TGTGCCAGCAGCAGGGGACAGCTCTACGAGCAGTACTTC.

This chain uses TRBV28 with TRBJ2-7, with D possibly matching TRBD2 (5 bases). Germline values: CDR1 MDHEN, CDR2 SYDVKM. This CDR3 comprises 14 residues. Trimming removed 2 bases from V and 3 bases from J, with 11 bases in between. Here the CDR3 DNA reads TGTGCCAGCAGTTTAGTGGGAGAGGGCTACGAGCAGTACTTC. The encoded protein is CASSLVGEGYEQYF.

The chain is built from TRBV6-5 and TRBJ2-7; D might be TRBD1 (7 bases). CDR1 MNHEY and CDR2 SVGAGI come from the germline V gene. The CDR3 contains 14 residues. Between the trimmed V and J ends, which lost 8 bases and 2 bases, there was a span of 16 bases. CDR3 DNA: TGTGCCAGCGAGACCGGGGGACAGCCCTACGAGCAGTACTTC. The encoded protein is CASETGGQPYEQYF.

DNA for the CDR3: TGCGCCAGCAGCTTGGGCTTCACAGGTCACACAGATACGCAGTATTTT. Its protein product is CASSLGFTGHTDTQYF. V usage is TRBV5-1 and J usage is TRBJ2-3, with D perhaps TRBD1 (5 bases). V lost 0 bases and J lost 2, with 13 bases in between. The CDR3 contains 16 residues. Germline V CDR1 and CDR2: SGHRS, YFSETQ.

The CDR3: CASSPGTGFSSYEQYF. The CDR3, as DNA: TGTGCCAGCAGTCCCGGGACAGGTTTCAGCTCCTACGAGCAGTACTTC. The chain recombines TRBV27 with TRBJ2-7; 8 bases match TRBD1. CDR3 size: 16 residues. Germline V lookup: CDR1 MNHEY, CDR2 SMNVEV (reference sequence). J was trimmed by 0 bases and V by 5 bases; bases with no gene match: 9.

The chain couples TRBV19 to TRBJ1-4; 9 bases are shared with TRBD1. This CDR3 is built from 15 residues. With V trimmed by 7 bases and J by 0 bases, 3 bases remained unmatched. The germline V gene encodes CDR1 LNHDA and CDR2 SQIVND (reference sequence). The CDR3 nucleotides read TGTGCCAGTAAGGGACAGGGACCAACTAATGAAAAACTGTTTTTT. Amino acids: CASKGQGPTNEKLFF.

The chain is built from TRBV28 and TRBJ1-5, with TRBD1 as a possible D gene (6 bases). This CDR3 region has 14 residues. From germline, CDR1 is MDHEN and CDR2 SYDVKM. With 6 bases removed from V and 7 bases from J, the gap between germline ends came to 16 bases. The CDR3 sequence: CASRTQGLGQPQHF. CDR3 bases: TGTGCCAGCAGAACACAGGGTTTAGGACAGCCCCAGCATTTT.

This clone showed up just a few times. The gene calls are TRBV4-2 and TRBJ2-7, with D possibly being TRBD2 (5 bases). Trimming cost V 0 bases and J 4 bases, with 13 bases left between them. This CDR3 contains 15 residues. Germline V CDR1 and CDR2: LGHNA, YNFKEQ. The CDR3: CASSQEWWELYEQYF. For the CDR3, the DNA is TGTGCCAGCAGCCAAGAGTGGTGGGAGTTATACGAGCAGTACTTC.

V usage is TRBV27 and J usage is TRBJ2-5; weak D call: TRBD2 (6 bases). Germline V lookup: CDR1 MNHEY, CDR2 SMNVEV (reference sequence). V dropped 3 bases and J dropped 4 bases, with 9 bases sitting between them. The CDR3 runs to 13 residues. CDR3 DNA sequence: TGTGCCAGCAGTTTCGGGGGACTAGAGACCCAGTACTTC. Translated, it gives CASSFGGLETQYF.

This clone turned up a few times. The chain uses TRBV5-8 and TRBJ1-2; TRBD1 aligns across 7 bases. The CDR3 has 15 residues. Germline V CDR1 and CDR2: SGHTS, YDEGEE. J was trimmed by 4 bases and V by 0 bases; bases with no gene match: 6. CDR3 loop: CASSLGEGQAYGYTF. The CDR3, as DNA: TGTGCCAGCAGCTTGGGGGAAGGACAGGCCTATGGCTACACCTTC.